The next 12 T cell receptor beta chains were all read from a single sample in a study of PD-L1 blockade in urothelial cancer. Some clones are missing from TCRdb's copy, which holds only in-frame ones; the method was immunoSEQ multiplex PCR. The sample comprises over 45,000 clones, 87% of which are singletons, and around 8% rests with the top ten. Sequenced here: PBMCs, sampled around atezolizumab (anti-PD-L1) treatment. The receptor set was obtained from a man aged 55-75 years with urothelial cancer.

CDR3 loop: CASSFRAASTEAFF. DNA for the CDR3: TGTGCCAGCAGCTTTAGAGCCGCGAGCACTGAAGCTTTCTTT. The chain couples TRBV5-5 to TRBJ1-1; D uncertain. Trimming left V 2 bases short and J 4 bases short, with 12 bases between. The germline V gene has CDR1 SGHKS and CDR2 YYEKEE (reference sequence). The CDR3 totals 14 residues.

The sample holds one count of this clone. The gene calls are TRBV18 and TRBJ1-1; TRBD1 is a possible D gene (5 bases). Germline V gives CDR1 KGHSH, CDR2 LQKENI. This CDR3 spans 14 amino acids. With 3 bases removed from V and 5 bases from J, the gap between germline ends came to 13 bases. The DNA for the CDR3 is TGTGCCAGCTCACCCACCGTGGGGGGGACTGAAGCTTTCTTT. The encoded protein is CASSPTVGGTEAFF.

V and J are TRBV7-2 and TRBJ2-1; D is possibly TRBD1 (6 bases). The CDR3 runs 14 residues. The V end was cut by 1 base, the J end by 4 bases, with 8 bases between. From germline, CDR1 is SGHTA and CDR2 FQGNSA. The CDR3 loop is CASSLGQAYNEQFF. DNA of the CDR3: TGTGCCAGCAGCTTAGGACAGGCATACAATGAGCAGTTCTTC.

This clone was picked up one time. V usage is TRBV11-2 and J usage is TRBJ2-7, with 10 bases identical to TRBD1. This CDR3 is 14 amino acids long. The V and J ends lost 6 bases and 7 bases, in that order; junction bases with no gene match: 9. Germline-derived CDR1 and CDR2 are SGHAT and FQNNGV. Here the CDR3 DNA reads TGTGCCAGCAGTTCCGGGACAGGGGTGGGGGAGCAGTACTTC. Translating it yields CASSSGTGVGEQYF.

This clone was observed a few times. The gene calls are TRBV30 and TRBJ2-1, with 8 bases identical to TRBD2. The CDR3 is 15 residues long. Germline CDR1 is GTSNPN and CDR2 is SVGIG (reference sequence). Germline trimming cut 0 bases from V and 6 bases from J; bases unmatched to any gene: 7. The CDR3 coding sequence is TGTGCCTGGAGTGTGGCGCGGGGGGCCGCCAATGAGCAGTTCTTC. Its protein product is CAWSVARGAANEQFF.

The rearrangement uses TRBV5-4 and TRBJ1-2, with 7 bases fitting TRBD1. This CDR3 region has 14 residues. Looked up from germline, CDR1 is SGHNT and CDR2 is YYREEE (reference sequence). The trim removed 4 bases at V and 0 bases at J, leaving 3 bases unmatched. In DNA, the CDR3 is TGTGCCAGCAGCCTCGACAGGGCTAACTATGGCTACACCTTC. It codes for CASSLDRANYGYTF.

This rearrangement joins TRBV27 to TRBJ2-7; 8 bases align to TRBD1. Trimming at V came to 3 bases and at J to 2 bases, leaving 3 bases not matched to a gene. The germline CDR1 and CDR2 sequences are MNHEY and SMNVEV (reference sequence). The CDR3 sequence is 14 residues long. This chain's CDR3 is CASSFGQGTYEQYF. The CDR3 DNA sequence: TGTGCCAGCAGTTTTGGACAGGGAACCTACGAGCAGTACTTC.

The V call is TRBV7-9, the J call TRBJ2-7, with TRBD1 matching over 7 bases. The CDR3 loop spans 17 amino acids. V shed 0 bases and J 4 bases; nucleotides not matched to a gene: 12. Germline lookup yields CDR1 SEHNR and CDR2 FQNEAQ (reference sequence). The CDR3 spells CASSLAGGYLSLYEQYF. CDR3 bases: TGTGCCAGCAGCTTAGCAGGGGGCTATCTAAGCCTTTACGAGCAGTACTTC.

The chain uses TRBV5-6 and TRBJ1-5, with 7 bases aligning to TRBD1. This CDR3 has 16 residues. Germline CDR1 reads SGHDT; CDR2 reads YYEEEE. J lost 7 bases, V lost 1 base, and 11 bases had no gene match. The CDR3, as DNA: TGTGCCAGCAGCTTGTTTTCAGGGGGATCCTGGCAGCCCCAGCATTTT. Protein sequence: CASSLFSGGSWQPQHF.

The rearrangement joins TRBV2 to TRBJ2-7, with TRBD1 matching over 8 bases. In germline, CDR1 is SNHLY, CDR2 FYNNEI. The length of the CDR3 is 17 residues. V lost 5 bases to trimming and J lost 4 bases; unmatched junction nucleotides: 16. CDR3 protein: CASSPGTGPSQDYEQYF. The CDR3 bases are TGTGCCAGCAGTCCCGGGACAGGTCCCAGCCAAGATTACGAGCAGTACTTC.

The genes are TRBV19 and TRBJ1-5; TRBD1 matches at 7 bases. CDR3 length equals 14 residues. V was clipped by 0 bases and J by 13 bases; unmatched bases: 9. Germline-derived CDR1 and CDR2 are LNHDA and SQIVND (reference sequence). The CDR3 region is CASSIEIPGTEQHF. The CDR3 DNA follows: TGTGCCAGTAGTATAGAAATTCCCGGGACAGAGCAGCATTTT.

The V gene is TRBV7-2, the J gene TRBJ1-5; the D is unclear. The CDR3 length is 15 residues. Looked up from germline, CDR1 is SGHTA and CDR2 is FQGNSA. Trimming took off 4 bases at V and 0 bases at J, with 10 bases between the two ends. This chain's CDR3 is CASSSTSYSNQPQHF. The CDR3, as DNA: TGTGCCAGCAGCTCGACATCTTATAGCAATCAGCCCCAGCATTTT.